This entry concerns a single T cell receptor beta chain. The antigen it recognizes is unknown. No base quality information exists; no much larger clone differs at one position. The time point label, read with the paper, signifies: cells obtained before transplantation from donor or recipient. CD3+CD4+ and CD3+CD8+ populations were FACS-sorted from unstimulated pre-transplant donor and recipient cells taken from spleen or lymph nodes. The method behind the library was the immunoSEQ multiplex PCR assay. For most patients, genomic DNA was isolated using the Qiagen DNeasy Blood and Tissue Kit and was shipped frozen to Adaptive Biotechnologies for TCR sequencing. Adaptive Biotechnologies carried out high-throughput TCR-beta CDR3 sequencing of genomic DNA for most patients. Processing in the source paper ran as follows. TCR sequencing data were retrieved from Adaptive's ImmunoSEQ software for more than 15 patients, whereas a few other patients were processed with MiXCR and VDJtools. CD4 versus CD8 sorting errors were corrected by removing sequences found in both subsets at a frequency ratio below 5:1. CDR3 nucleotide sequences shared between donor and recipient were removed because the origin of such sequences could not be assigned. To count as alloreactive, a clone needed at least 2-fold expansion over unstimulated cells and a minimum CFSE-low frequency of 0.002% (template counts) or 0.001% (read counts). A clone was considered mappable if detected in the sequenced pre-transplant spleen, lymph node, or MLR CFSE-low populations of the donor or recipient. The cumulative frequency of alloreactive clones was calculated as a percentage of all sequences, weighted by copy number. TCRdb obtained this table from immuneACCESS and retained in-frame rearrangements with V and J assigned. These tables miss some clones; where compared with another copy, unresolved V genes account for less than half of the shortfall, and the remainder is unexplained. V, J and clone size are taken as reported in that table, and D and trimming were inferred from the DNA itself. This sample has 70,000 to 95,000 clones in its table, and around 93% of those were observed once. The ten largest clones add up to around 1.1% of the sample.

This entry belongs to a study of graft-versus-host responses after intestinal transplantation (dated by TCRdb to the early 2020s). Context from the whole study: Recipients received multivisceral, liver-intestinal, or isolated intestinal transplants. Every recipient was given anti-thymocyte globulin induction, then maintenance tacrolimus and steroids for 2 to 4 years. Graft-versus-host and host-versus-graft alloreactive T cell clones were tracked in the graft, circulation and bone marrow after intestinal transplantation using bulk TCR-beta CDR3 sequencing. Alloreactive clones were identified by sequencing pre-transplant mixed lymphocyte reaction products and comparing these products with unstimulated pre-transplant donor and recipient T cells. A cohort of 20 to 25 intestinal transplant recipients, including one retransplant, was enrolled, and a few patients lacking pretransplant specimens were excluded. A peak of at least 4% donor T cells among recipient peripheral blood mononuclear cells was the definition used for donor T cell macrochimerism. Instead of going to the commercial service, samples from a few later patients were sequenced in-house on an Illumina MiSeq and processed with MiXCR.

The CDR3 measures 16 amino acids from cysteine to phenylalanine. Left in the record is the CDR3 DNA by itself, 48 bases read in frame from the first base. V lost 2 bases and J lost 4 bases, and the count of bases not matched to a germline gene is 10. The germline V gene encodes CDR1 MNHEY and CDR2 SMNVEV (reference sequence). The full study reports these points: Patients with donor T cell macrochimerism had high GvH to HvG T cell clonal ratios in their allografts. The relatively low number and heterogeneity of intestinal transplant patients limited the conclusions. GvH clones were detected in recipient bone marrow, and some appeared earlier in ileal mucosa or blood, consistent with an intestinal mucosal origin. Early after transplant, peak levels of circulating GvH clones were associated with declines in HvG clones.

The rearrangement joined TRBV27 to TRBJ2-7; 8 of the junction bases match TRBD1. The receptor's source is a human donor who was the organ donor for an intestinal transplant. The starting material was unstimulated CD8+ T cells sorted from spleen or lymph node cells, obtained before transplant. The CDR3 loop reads CASSLGTGTGSYEQYF. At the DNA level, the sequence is TGTGCCAGCAGTTTAGGAACCGGGACAGGTTCTTACGAGCAGTACTTC.